The entry below describes one TCR beta chain. The antigen remains undetermined. Amplification used 60 Vbeta primers and 13 Jbeta primers. Sequenced by immunoSEQ multiplex PCR; TCRdb stores in-frame clones only, minus some. The sample yields approximately 110,000 clones, around 64% seen once. Donors in the study were healthy people who gave bone marrow. These data are taken from a study of cytomegalovirus exposure and HLA in healthy donors. General study findings and limits: Despite most TCR sequences being rare, some public TCRs occurred in many donors. Sequencing artifact likely explains a cluster of highly shared sequence variants. The study listed some 160 cytomegalovirus-associated TCR beta chains.

The source material was PBMCs. The sequence came from a woman in her 30s in good health and CMV-seronegative.

The CDR3 nucleotides are TGTGCCAGCAGTACAGGGAGTCATACGCAGTATTTT. Its translation is CASSTGSHTQYF. The chain carries TRBV25-1 and TRBJ2-3; D might be TRBD1 (6 bases). CDR1 is MGHDK and CDR2 is SYGVNS in the germline V gene. V gave up 5 bases and J gave up 7 bases, with 10 bases separating them. The CDR3 has 12 residues.